This is a list of T cell receptor beta chains from one sample in a study of blood T cell repertoires in COVID-19. Here immunoSEQ multiplex PCR was the method, and the copy in TCRdb shows in-frame clones only, minus some. The profile shows about 55,000 clones, almost 85% of them singletons. The sequencing sample was made of peripheral blood. These receptors all stem from a human donor in a cohort sampled during active COVID-19. Both conserved end residues are part of each CDR3. Fields, in order: D gene, J gene, V gene, CDR3 length, clone size, CDR3 DNA, CDR3 protein. The D gene is left open where the match is weak. Clone size is not always given. Where it is, it says once, few, many or a class for expanded clones.

>-|TRBJ1-5|TRBV28|15|once
TGTGCCAGCAGTTTAGGGCACAGGGGCAATCAGCCCCAGCATTTT
CASSLGHRGNQPQHF
>-|TRBJ1-5|TRBV19|13|few
TGTGCCAGTACTGACAGGAGAAATCAGCCCCAGCATTTT
CASTDRRNQPQHF
>-|TRBJ1-4|TRBV3-1/TRBV3-2|14|-
TGTGCCAGCAGCCAAGGGGCAGGGACTGGAGAACTGTTTTTT
CASSQGAGTGELFF
>-|TRBJ1-1|TRBV10-3|16|-
TGTGCCATCAGTGAAAGTACGCCCACAAGAGGCAATAGAGCTTTCTTT
CAISESTPTRGNRAFF
>TRBD2|TRBJ2-5|TRBV7-7|16|-
TGTGCCAGCAGCCCTACTAGCGGGGGGGCCGTGGAGACCCAGTACTTC
CASSPTSGGAVETQYF
>TRBD1|TRBJ1-6|TRBV2|16|few
TGTGCCAGCAGCCCCCCGCCAGGGGGCTTGGATTCACCCCTCCACTTT
CASSPPPGGLDSPLHF
>-|TRBJ2-7|TRBV5-4|14|-
TGTGCCAGCAGCTTAGGGAGGAACCCGGGCGAGCAGTACTTC
CASSLGRNPGEQYF
>-|TRBJ1-4|TRBV4-1|14|-
TGCGCCAGCACTACGGGTTATGGTAATGAAAAACTGTTTTTT
CASTTGYGNEKLFF
>-|TRBJ2-7|TRBV4-1|15|-
TGCGCCAGCAGCCCCGACCGGACACTCTCCTACGAGCAGTACTTC
CASSPDRTLSYEQYF
>-|TRBJ2-3|TRBV9|16|-
TGTGCCAGCAGCCCACGAAGGGACTCTACCACAGATACGCAGTATTTT
CASSPRRDSTTDTQYF
>TRBD1|TRBJ1-6|TRBV2|15|-
TGTGCCAGCAGTGGACAGGGCCAAGATAATTCACCCCTCCACTTT
CASSGQGQDNSPLHF
>-|TRBJ2-7|TRBV19|11|once
TGTGCAGCGAAACTGACCTACGAGCAGTACTTC
CAAKLTYEQYF
>-|TRBJ2-7|TRBV3-1/TRBV3-2|13|-
TGTGCCAGCAGCCAACGGGGGTCCTACGAGCAGTACTTC
CASSQRGSYEQYF
>TRBD2|TRBJ2-7|TRBV11-1|14|few
TGTGCCAGCAGCGCCGGACTAGCGGATTACGAGCAGTACTTC
CASSAGLADYEQYF
>TRBD1|TRBJ2-1|TRBV19|15|-
TGTGCCAGTAGTGGCCAGGGGGTTATAGGCGATGAGCAGTTCTTC
CASSGQGVIGDEQFF
>-|TRBJ1-1|TRBV28|15|once
TGTGCCAGCAGTTTATATCGACAGGCAAACACTGAAGCTTTCTTT
CASSLYRQANTEAFF
>TRBD1|TRBJ2-7|TRBV6-5|15|-
TGTGCCAGCAGTATGACAGGGGGGTTATCCTACGAGCAGTACTTC
CASSMTGGLSYEQYF
>-|TRBJ2-2|TRBV28|14|-
TGTGCCAGCAGTTTAATGGGTGAGGGCGGGGAGCTGTTTTTT
CASSLMGEGGELFF
>-|TRBJ2-4|TRBV6-2/TRBV6-3|14|-
TGTGCCAGCAGTTACTTGGGGCCCAAAAACATTCAGTACTTC
CASSYLGPKNIQYF
>TRBD2|TRBJ2-1|TRBV7-3|15|-
TGTGCCAGCAGCCCCAGGAGCGGGGGGTACAATGAGCAGTTCTTC
CASSPRSGGYNEQFF
>TRBD1|TRBJ1-1|TRBV5-1|14|few
TGCGCCAGCAGGGCGGGACAGGGGGCGCATAAAGCTTTCTTT
CASRAGQGAHKAFF
>-|TRBJ2-1|TRBV7-9|13|-
TGTGCCAGCAGGCCTGGGGGGTTCAATGAGCAGTTCTTC
CASRPGGFNEQFF
>-|TRBJ1-4|TRBV20-1|15|once
TGCAGTGCTAGTTGGGGGGGGCAGATTAATGAAAAACTGTTTTTT
CSASWGGQINEKLFF
>TRBD1|TRBJ1-1|TRBV2|14|-
TGTGCCAGCACTAGACAGGGATTGAACACTGAAGCTTTCTTT
CASTRQGLNTEAFF
>-|TRBJ2-6|TRBV27|18|once
TGTGCCAGCAGTTTATCGGACAAATCCCCCTCTGGGGCCAACGTCCTGACTTTC
CASSLSDKSPSGANVLTF
>-|TRBJ1-1|TRBV11-3|13|-
TGTGCCAGCAGCAAGACAGGGAACACTGAAGCTTTCTTT
CASSKTGNTEAFF
>-|TRBJ2-2|TRBV5-5|14|-
TGTGCCAGCGGTAGCGGCTTGTCGACCGGGGAGCTGTTTTTT
CASGSGLSTGELFF
>TRBD2|TRBJ2-5|TRBV6-5|12|once
TGTGCCAGCAGCCCCGGGGGGGAGACCCAGTACTTC
CASSPGGETQYF
>-|TRBJ1-3|TRBV6-6|13|-
TGTGCCAGCAGTTACGCGCCTGGAAACACCATATATTTT
CASSYAPGNTIYF
>TRBD1|TRBJ1-2|TRBV18|13|-
TGTGCCAGCTCACCAGGGACAGGGACTGGCTACACCTTC
CASSPGTGTGYTF
>-|TRBJ1-5|TRBV28|12|-
TGTGCCAGCAGATCCAGGAATCAGCCCCAGCATTTT
CASRSRNQPQHF
>TRBD2|TRBJ2-1|TRBV10-2|13|-
TGCGCCAGCGGGGGACTAGCGGGGGGCGGGGAGTTCTTC
CASGGLAGGGEFF
>-|TRBJ1-6|TRBV4-1|16|once
TGCGCCAGCAGCCAAGTGATCGGCCCGGGGAATTCACCCCTCCACTTT
CASSQVIGPGNSPLHF
>-|TRBJ1-5|TRBV28|15|-
TGTGCCAGCAGTCCCAGGATGTATAGCAATCAGCCCCAGCATTTT
CASSPRMYSNQPQHF
>-|TRBJ2-5|TRBV9|12|-
TGTGCCAGCAGCCGTGGTGAGGGGACCCAGTACTTC
CASSRGEGTQYF
>-|TRBJ2-7|TRBV19|13|-
TGTGCCAGTAGTATTCAGGTGTCCTACGAGCAGTACTTC
CASSIQVSYEQYF
>-|TRBJ1-2|TRBV30|10|-
TGTGCCTTTTACGGCTATGGCTACACCTTC
CAFYGYGYTF
>-|TRBJ1-2|TRBV11-2|13|-
TGTGCCAGCAGCGCAGGGCGGGGCTATGGCTACACCTTC
CASSAGRGYGYTF
>TRBD1|TRBJ1-1|TRBV27|13|-
TGTGCCAGCAGTATCAGGGGGGCCACTGAAGCTTTCTTT
CASSIRGATEAFF
>-|TRBJ1-2|TRBV7-2|15|-
TGTGCCAGCAGCTTAGACCCCCGACAGCGATATGGCTACACCTTC
CASSLDPRQRYGYTF
>TRBD2|TRBJ2-3|TRBV7-9|15|-
TGTGCCAGCAGCTGGAGGACTAGCGGCACAGATACGCAGTATTTT
CASSWRTSGTDTQYF
>-|TRBJ2-2|TRBV15|13|-
TGTGCCACCAGAGGACAGTTCACCGGGGAGCTGTTTTTT
CATRGQFTGELFF
>TRBD2|TRBJ2-5|TRBV7-2|16|-
TGTGCCAGCAGCACCAGCATCGGGGGGGCAGAGGAGACCCAGTACTTC
CASSTSIGGAEETQYF
>-|TRBJ2-1|TRBV5-1|15|-
TGCGCCAGCAGCTTGAGAGACAGCTCCTACAATGAGCAGTTCTTC
CASSLRDSSYNEQFF
>TRBD1|TRBJ1-2|TRBV19|14|-
TGTGCCAGTAGGCATCTGACAGGGATCTATGGCTACACCTTC
CASRHLTGIYGYTF
>-|TRBJ2-1|TRBV6-1|14|-
TGTGCCAGCAGTGAAGTAAGTAGCCTCTCTGAGCAGTTCTTC
CASSEVSSLSEQFF
>TRBD2|TRBJ2-1|TRBV9|15|-
TGTGCCAGCAGCGTTAGCGGGATCTCCTACAATGAGCAGTTCTTC
CASSVSGISYNEQFF
>TRBD2|TRBJ2-3|TRBV7-9|15|-
TGTGCCAGCAGCTTTTTGGCGGGGGTAACAGATACGCAGTATTTT
CASSFLAGVTDTQYF
>-|TRBJ1-1|TRBV7-2|15|-
TGTGCCAGCAGCTTAGCTGGGGGGGGGAACACTGAAGCTTTCTTT
CASSLAGGGNTEAFF
>-|TRBJ2-7|TRBV7-3|19|-
TGTGCCAGCAGCTTAGCGCAGGGCAGCTATAACGCACTAACCTACGAGCAGTACTTC
CASSLAQGSYNALTYEQYF
>TRBD1|TRBJ2-5|TRBV7-9|14|-
TGTGCCAGCACCTCGGACAGGGACCAAGAGACCCAGTACTTC
CASTSDRDQETQYF
>TRBD1|TRBJ1-4|TRBV6-5|14|-
TGTGCCAGCAACTGGGACAGGGACGGTGAAAAACTGTTTTTT
CASNWDRDGEKLFF
>-|TRBJ2-7|TRBV5-4|13|once
TGTGCCAGCAGCTTGGGGGACACCTACGAGCAGTACTTC
CASSLGDTYEQYF
>-|TRBJ2-3|TRBV10-3|12|-
TGTGCCATCAGCCCTAACACAGATACGCAGTATTTT
CAISPNTDTQYF